This T cell receptor (beta chain) appears in the sequencing data of a study of technical replicates of blood from a handful of donors. The V and J ends lost 3 bases and 5 bases, in that order; junction bases with no gene match: 9. The germline gives CDR1 SGDLS, CDR2 YYNGEE. There are 15 residues in the CDR3. Only in-frame clones appear in the TCRdb table, and some are missing; sequencing was by immunoSEQ multiplex PCR. The sample has tens of thousands of clones, about nine tenths seen once. The source of this sequence is a human donor in good health. Sequencing used T cells isolated from PBMCs. The chain has TRBV9 and TRBJ2-5, with 8 bases aligning to TRBD1. The CDR3 DNA follows: TGTGCCAGCAGCGCCCGGACAGGGCAGAGTGAGACCCAGTACTTC. It encodes CASSARTGQSETQYF.